This T cell receptor (beta chain) was sequenced in a study of T cell repertoires in cytomegalovirus infection. Germline CDR1 is DFQATT and CDR2 is SNEGSKA (reference sequence). CDR3 length: 15 residues. Trimming removed 4 bases at V and 4 bases at J, with 18 bases between. This clonotype occurred a few times. TCRdb recomputed calls from the reads with MiXCR, one row per CDR3 protein. The sample records approximately 200,000 distinct CDR3 sequences, approximately 28% being singletons. The chain joins TRBV20-1 to TRBJ2-3; D may match TRBD1 or TRBD2 (5 bases each). The sequencing input was PBMCs. This TCR came from a human donor in good health (CMV status not recorded). Some clones in this sample may be carry-over from other donors' samples. CDR3 amino acids: CSANSLGEYADTQYF. The CDR3 DNA follows: TGCAGTGCTAATTCCCTGGGGGAATATGCAGATACGCAGTATTTT.